These 10 T cell receptor beta chains share one sample of origin, sequenced in a study of blood T cell repertoires in COVID-19. Repertoires were generated with immunoSEQ multiplex PCR, while TCRdb's copy carries only in-frame clones and drops some. The data show a few hundred thousand clones, 80% to 90% seen once. Input material: PBMCs or T cells enriched from blood (not recorded which). Receptor source: a man under 40 who had recovered from COVID-19.

On this clone: The same CDR3 is also encoded by other DNA sequences in this sample. This rearrangement joins TRBV7-2 to TRBJ1-2, with 7 bases lining up with TRBD1. The germline CDR1 and CDR2 sequences are SGHTA and FQGNSA. Germline trimming cut 1 base from V and 4 bases from J; bases unmatched to any gene: 0. The CDR3 has 13 amino acids. The CDR3 region is CASSLGQGYGYTF. DNA of the CDR3: TGTGCCAGCAGCTTAGGACAGGGCTATGGCTACACCTTC.

The CDR3, as DNA: TGTGCCAGCAGCCAAGAGGGGGGGGCTGTTAATGAGCAGTTCTTC. It encodes CASSQEGGAVNEQFF. The rearrangement uses TRBV3-1 (or the pseudogene TRBV3-2) and TRBJ2-1, with D perhaps matching TRBD2 (7 bases). This CDR3 has 15 residues. Looked up from germline, CDR1 is LGHDT and CDR2 is YNNKEL (reference sequence). The V end was cut by 0 bases, the J end by 7 bases, with 13 bases between.

The chain is built from TRBV19 and TRBJ2-1; weak D call: TRBD2 (6 bases). Trimming left V 3 bases short and J 3 bases short, with 12 bases between. This CDR3 region has 15 residues. CDR1 is LNHDA and CDR2 is SQIVND in the germline V gene (reference sequence). The DNA of the CDR3 is TGTGCCAGTAGTATCGAAGCGCGGGGCTACAATGAGCAGTTCTTC. Translating it yields CASSIEARGYNEQFF.

This chain uses TRBV21-1 with TRBJ1-6; the DNA was not used to check the table's D call, TRBD1. TRBV21-1 is tagged as a pseudogene. The CDR3 is 18 amino acids. The CDR3 DNA reads as TGTGCCAGCAGCAAAAACCGGGACACCGTTTCCTATAATTCACCCCTCCACTTT. Protein product: CASSKNRDTVSYNSPLHF.

The chain is built from TRBV6-1 and TRBJ2-7; 12 bases line up with TRBD2. V lost 1 base, J lost 4 bases, and 2 bases stayed unmatched. Germline V CDR1 and CDR2: MNHNS, SASEGT. This CDR3 contains 15 residues. As DNA, the CDR3 is TGTGCCAGCAGTGAAGGACTAGCGGGGGAATACGAGCAGTACTTC. Its protein is CASSEGLAGEYEQYF.

The rearrangement uses TRBV20-1 and TRBJ1-1, with D perhaps TRBD1 (6 bases). The CDR3 covers 11 residues. V lost 7 bases and J lost 1, with 7 bases in between. Per the germline V gene, CDR1 is DFQATT and CDR2 is SNEGSKA (reference sequence). DNA of the CDR3: TGCAGTGTGACAGGGAACACTGAAGCTTTCTTT. Translation gives CSVTGNTEAFF.

The rearrangement links TRBV2 to TRBJ1-2; D is uncertain. V dropped 5 bases and J dropped 1 base, with 8 bases sitting between them. Germline CDR1 and CDR2: SNHLY and FYNNEI. The CDR3 consists of 13 residues. The CDR3 protein is CASSRDFNYGYTF. Written as DNA, the CDR3 is TGTGCCAGCAGTCGGGATTTTAACTATGGCTACACCTTC.

This chain links TRBV6-2 or TRBV6-3 with TRBJ2-5, with 9 bases fitting TRBD2. Germline loops: CDR1 MNHEY, CDR2 SVGEGT. The CDR3 loop spans 15 amino acids. The ends lost 0 bases at V and 5 bases at J; junction bases unmatched: 4. CDR3 loop: CASSYSSGGSETQYF. The CDR3 nucleotides read TGTGCCAGCAGTTACTCTAGCGGGGGAAGTGAGACCCAGTACTTC.

Only one count was recorded for this clone. The chain is built from TRBV5-4 and TRBJ1-1; no firm D call. V was trimmed by 4 bases and J by 2 bases, leaving 6 bases between them. Germline V CDR1 and CDR2: SGHNT, YYREEE (reference sequence). This CDR3 comprises 12 residues. CDR3 loop: CASSRDNTEAFF. CDR3 nucleotides: TGTGCCAGCAGCCGAGATAACACTGAAGCTTTCTTT.

The chain employs TRBV9 and TRBJ2-7, with TRBD2 identical over 9 bases. V trimming: 0 bases; J trimming: 5 bases; junction bases outside the gene matches: 6. Germline V gives CDR1 SGDLS, CDR2 YYNGEE. The CDR3 is made up of 15 amino acids. The CDR3 here is CASSVAAGGRNEQYF. CDR3 sequence (DNA): TGTGCCAGCAGCGTAGCGGCGGGAGGGAGGAACGAGCAGTACTTC.